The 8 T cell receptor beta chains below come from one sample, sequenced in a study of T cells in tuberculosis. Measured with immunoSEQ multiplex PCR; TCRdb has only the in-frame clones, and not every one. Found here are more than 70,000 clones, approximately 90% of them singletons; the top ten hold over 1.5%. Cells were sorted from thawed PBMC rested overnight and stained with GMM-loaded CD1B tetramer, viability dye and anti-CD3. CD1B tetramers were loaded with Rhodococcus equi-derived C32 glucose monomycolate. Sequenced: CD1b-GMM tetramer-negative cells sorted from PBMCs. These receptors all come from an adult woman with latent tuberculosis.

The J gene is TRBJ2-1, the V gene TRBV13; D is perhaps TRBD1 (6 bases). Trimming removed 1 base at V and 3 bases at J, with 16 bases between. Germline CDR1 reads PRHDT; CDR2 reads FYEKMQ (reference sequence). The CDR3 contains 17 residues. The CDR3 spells CASSLVDRSPNYNEQFF. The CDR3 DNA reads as TGTGCCAGCAGCTTAGTGGACAGATCGCCCAACTACAATGAGCAGTTCTTC. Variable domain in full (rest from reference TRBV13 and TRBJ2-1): AAGVIQSPRHLIKEKRETATLKCYPIPRHDTVYWYQQGPGQDPQFLISFYEKMQSDKGSIPDRFSAQQFSDYHSELNMSSLELGDSALYFCASSLVDRSPNYNEQFFGPGTRLTVL.

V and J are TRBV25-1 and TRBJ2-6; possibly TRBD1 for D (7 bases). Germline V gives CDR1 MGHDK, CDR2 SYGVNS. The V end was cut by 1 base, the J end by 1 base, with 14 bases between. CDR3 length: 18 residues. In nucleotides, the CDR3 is TGTGCCAGCAGTGAATCCCAGGGGGGCAGGTCTGGGGCCAACGTCCTGACTTTC. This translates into CASSESQGGRSGANVLTF.

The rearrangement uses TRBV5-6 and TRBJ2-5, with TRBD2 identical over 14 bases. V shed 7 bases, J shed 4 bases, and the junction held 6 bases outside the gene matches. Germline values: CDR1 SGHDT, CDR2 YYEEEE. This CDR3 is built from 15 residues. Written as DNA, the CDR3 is TGTGCCAGCTCTTGGGGACTAGCGGGGGTAGAGACCCAGTACTTC. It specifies CASSWGLAGVETQYF.

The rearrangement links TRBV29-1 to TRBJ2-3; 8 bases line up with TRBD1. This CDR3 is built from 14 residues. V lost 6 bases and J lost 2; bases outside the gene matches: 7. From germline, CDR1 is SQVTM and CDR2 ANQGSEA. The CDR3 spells CSVERTGYTDTQYF. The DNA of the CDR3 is TGCAGCGTAGAGAGGACAGGGTACACAGATACGCAGTATTTT.

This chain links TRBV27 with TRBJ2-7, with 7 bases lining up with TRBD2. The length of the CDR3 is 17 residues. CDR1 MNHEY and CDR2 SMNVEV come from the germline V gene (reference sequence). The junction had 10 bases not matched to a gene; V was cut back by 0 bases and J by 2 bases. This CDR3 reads CASSLSVGGLDAYEQYF. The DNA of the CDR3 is TGTGCCAGCAGTTTATCGGTCGGCGGACTAGATGCCTACGAGCAGTACTTC.

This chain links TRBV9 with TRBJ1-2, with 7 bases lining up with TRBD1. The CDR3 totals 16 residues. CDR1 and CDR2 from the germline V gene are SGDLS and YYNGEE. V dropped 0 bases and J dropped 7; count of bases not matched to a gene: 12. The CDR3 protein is CASSVDWGRGVAGYTF. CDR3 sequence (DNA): TGTGCCAGCAGCGTAGATTGGGGCAGGGGGGTTGCTGGCTACACCTTC.

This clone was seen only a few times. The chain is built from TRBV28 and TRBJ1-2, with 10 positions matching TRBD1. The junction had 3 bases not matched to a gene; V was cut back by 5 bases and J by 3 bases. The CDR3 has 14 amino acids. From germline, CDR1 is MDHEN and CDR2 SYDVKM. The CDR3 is CASSTGTGDYGYTF. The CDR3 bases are TGTGCCAGCAGTACCGGGACAGGGGACTATGGCTACACCTTC.

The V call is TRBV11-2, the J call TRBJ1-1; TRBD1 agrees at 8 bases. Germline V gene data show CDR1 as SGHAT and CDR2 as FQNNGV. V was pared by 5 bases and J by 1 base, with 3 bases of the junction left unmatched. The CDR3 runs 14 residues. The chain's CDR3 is CASSITGGNTEAFF. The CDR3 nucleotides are TGTGCCAGCAGCATTACAGGGGGGAACACTGAAGCTTTCTTT.